This T cell receptor beta chain was captured by sequencing in a study of T cell changes during pregnancy in multiple sclerosis. Here immunoSEQ multiplex PCR was the method, and the copy in TCRdb shows in-frame clones only, minus some. This sample has approximately 64,000 clones, with about 90% found just once. Germline V gene sequence: CDR1 MDHEN, CDR2 SYDVKM. Trimming took 6 bases from V and 2 from J, leaving 16 bases between them. CDR3 length equals 15 residues. Source: peripheral blood, taken in the first trimester of pregnancy. This sequence originates from a female donor with multiple sclerosis, enrolled in a pregnancy study. The chain employs TRBV28 and TRBJ1-2, with a weak D call TRBD1 (6 bases). DNA for the CDR3: TGTGCCAGCAGGTCCAACAGGGCAGGAAACTATGGCTACACCTTC. Translation: CASRSNRAGNYGYTF.